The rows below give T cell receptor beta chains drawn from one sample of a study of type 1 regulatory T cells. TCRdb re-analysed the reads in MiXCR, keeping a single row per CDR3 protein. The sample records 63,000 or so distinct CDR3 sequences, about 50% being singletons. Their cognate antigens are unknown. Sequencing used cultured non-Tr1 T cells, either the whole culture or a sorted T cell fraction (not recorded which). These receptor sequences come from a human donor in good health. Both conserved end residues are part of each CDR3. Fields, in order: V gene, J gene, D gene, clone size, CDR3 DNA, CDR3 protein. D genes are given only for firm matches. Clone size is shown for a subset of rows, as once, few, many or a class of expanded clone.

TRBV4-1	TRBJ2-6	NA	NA	TGCGCCAGCAGCCCTAGTTCCCCTGGGGCCAACGTCCTGACTTTC	CASSPSSPGANVLTF
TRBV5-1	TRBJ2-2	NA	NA	TGCGCCAGCAGCTTAAAGGGGTCCACCAGGGAGCTGTTTTTT	CASSLKGSTRELFF
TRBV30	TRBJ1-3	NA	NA	TGTGCCTGGAGTGTACACGAGGGGAGCTCTGGAAACACCATATATTTT	CAWSVHEGSSGNTIYF
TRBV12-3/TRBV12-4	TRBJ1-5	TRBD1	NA	TGTGCCAGCAATCCTGGGACAGGGGACAATCAGCCCCAGCATTTT	CASNPGTGDNQPQHF
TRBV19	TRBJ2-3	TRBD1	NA	TGTGCCAGTAGGGGGCGGACAGGGGCGACAGATACGCAGTATTTT	CASRGRTGATDTQYF
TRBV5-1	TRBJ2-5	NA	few	TGCGCCAGCAGCTTGGATCAGGGAGTGGAGACCCAGTACTTC	CASSLDQGVETQYF
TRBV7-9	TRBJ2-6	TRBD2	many	TGTGCCAGCAGCTTAGGAGGAAAGGGTAGCGGGGTGTACTCTGGGGCCAACGTCCTGACTTTC	CASSLGGKGSGVYSGANVLTF
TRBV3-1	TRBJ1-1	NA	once	TGTGCCAGCACTCTACAGGGCTTAAATGAAGCTTTCTTT	CASTLQGLNEAFF
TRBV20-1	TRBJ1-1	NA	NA	TGCAGTGCCTACGACAGGAACACTGAAGCTTTCTTT	CSAYDRNTEAFF
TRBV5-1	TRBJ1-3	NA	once	TGCGCCAGCAGCTTGGGGACCGTGAACTCTGGAAACACCATATATTTT	CASSLGTVNSGNTIYF
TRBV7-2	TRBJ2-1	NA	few	TGTGCCAGCAGCTTAGGCCATAGGGATAATGAGCAGTTCTTC	CASSLGHRDNEQFF
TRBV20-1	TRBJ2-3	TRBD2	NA	TGCAGTGCTAGAGATTCTAGCGGGGGACCCACAGATACGCAGTATTTT	CSARDSSGGPTDTQYF
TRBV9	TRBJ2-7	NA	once	TGTGCCAGCAGCGCCCGAAGCGGAGGCTCCTACGAGCAGTACTTC	CASSARSGGSYEQYF
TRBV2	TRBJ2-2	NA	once	TGTGCCAGCAGTATATACATGAACACCGGGGAGCTGTTTTTT	CASSIYMNTGELFF
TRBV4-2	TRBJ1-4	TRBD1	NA	TGTGCCAGCAGGGGATATGGGACAGGGGAACAAGAAAAACTGTTTTTT	CASRGYGTGEQEKLFF
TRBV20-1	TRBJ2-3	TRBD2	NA	TGCAGTGCTAGAGTAGCGGGGGGCACAGATACGCAGTATTTT	CSARVAGGTDTQYF
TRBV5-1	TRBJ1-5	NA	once	TGCGCCAGCAGCTTGGAGGGGGGGCTCAATCAGCCCCAGCATTTT	CASSLEGGLNQPQHF
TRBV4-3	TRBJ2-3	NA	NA	TGCGCCAGCAGCCAAGATATCCCAGATACGCAGTATTTT	CASSQDIPDTQYF
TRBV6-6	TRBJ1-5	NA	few	TGTGCCAGCAGTGTTCAGGGTCATCAGCCCCAGCATTTT	CASSVQGHQPQHF
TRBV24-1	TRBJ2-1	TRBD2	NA	TGTGCCACCAGCAATACCGGGACTATAGTTTCGGACAATGAGCAGTTCTTC	CATSNTGTIVSDNEQFF
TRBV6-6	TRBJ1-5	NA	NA	TGTGCCAGCAGTGCTCAAATGGTAAACAATCAGCCCCAGCATTTT	CASSAQMVNNQPQHF
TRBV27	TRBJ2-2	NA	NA	TGTGCCAGCAGTCTAGGCCCCCTGCGGGGTACCGGGGAGCTGTTTTTT	CASSLGPLRGTGELFF
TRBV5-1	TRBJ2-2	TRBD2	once	TGCGCCAGCAGCTTGGTTGGGACTAGCCCCGGGGAGCTGTTTTTT	CASSLVGTSPGELFF
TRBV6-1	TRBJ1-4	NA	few	TGTGCCAGCAGTGAACAGAGATCTGCAACTAATGAAAAACTGTTTTTT	CASSEQRSATNEKLFF
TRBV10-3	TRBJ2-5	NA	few	TGTGCCATCAGTGAGTTACGACAGGTCCAAGAGACCCAGTACTTC	CAISELRQVQETQYF
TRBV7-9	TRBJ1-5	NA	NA	TGTGCCAGCAGCCGAGGGGGGGCTAGCAATCAGCCCCAGCATTTT	CASSRGGASNQPQHF
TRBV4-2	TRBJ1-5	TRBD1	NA	TGTGCCAGCAGCCAAGAGACAGGGGGCACGATTCAGCCCCAGCATTTT	CASSQETGGTIQPQHF
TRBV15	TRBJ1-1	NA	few	TGTGCCACCAGCAGGGACTTAACGAACACTGAAGCTTTCTTT	CATSRDLTNTEAFF
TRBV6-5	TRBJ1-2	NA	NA	TGTGCCAGCAGACCCAGGGGCACCCTAGCTAACTATGGCTACACCTTC	CASRPRGTLANYGYTF
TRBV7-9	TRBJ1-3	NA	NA	TGTGCCAGCAGCTTAGCTGGGACCGGAAACACCATATATTTT	CASSLAGTGNTIYF
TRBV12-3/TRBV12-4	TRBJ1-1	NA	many	TGTGCCACCTACCTAGGGGCTACGAACACTGAAGCTTTCTTT	CATYLGATNTEAFF
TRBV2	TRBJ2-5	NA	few	TGTGCCAGCAGGACTCAAGAGACCCAGTACTTC	CASRTQETQYF
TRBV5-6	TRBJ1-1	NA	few	TGTGCCAGCAGCTTGAACGTATTGCACACTGAAGCTTTCTTT	CASSLNVLHTEAFF
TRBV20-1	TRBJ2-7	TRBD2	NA	TGCAGTGCTAGAGATTCCCAGGGCGGGGGGGTCTACGAGCAGTACTTC	CSARDSQGGGVYEQYF
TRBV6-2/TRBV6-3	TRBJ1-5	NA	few	TGTGCCAGCAGGCTTGACGGGGCCCAGCCCCAGCATTTT	CASRLDGAQPQHF
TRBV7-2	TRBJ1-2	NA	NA	TGTGCCAGCAGCCCGGACAGCAACTATGGCTACACCTTC	CASSPDSNYGYTF
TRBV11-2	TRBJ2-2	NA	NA	TGTGCCAGCGCGGTCCAACGCACCAACCGGGACTTCCGAAACACCGGGGAGCTGTTTTTT	CASAVQRTNRDFRNTGELFF
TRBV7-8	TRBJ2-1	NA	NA	TGTGCCAGCAGCATACAGGGCGCCGGCTACAATGAGCAGTTCTTC	CASSIQGAGYNEQFF
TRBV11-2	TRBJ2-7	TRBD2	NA	TGTGCCAGCAGACCCTGGACTAGCGGGGGGAAGTACGAGCAGTACTTC	CASRPWTSGGKYEQYF
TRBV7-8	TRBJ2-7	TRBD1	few	TGTGCCAGCAGCTTAGAGGGGGCCGGGACAGGGGTGTACGAGCAGTACTTC	CASSLEGAGTGVYEQYF
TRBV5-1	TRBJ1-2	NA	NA	TGCGCCAGCAGCTTGGGACCGACCAACTATGGTTACACCTTC	CASSLGPTNYGYTF
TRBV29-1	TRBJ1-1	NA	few	TGCAGCGTTGGAGGACATGGCACTGAAGCTTTCTTT	CSVGGHGTEAFF
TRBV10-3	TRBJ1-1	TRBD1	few	TGTGCCATCAGAGCGACAGGGAGCAACACTGAAGCTTTCTTT	CAIRATGSNTEAFF
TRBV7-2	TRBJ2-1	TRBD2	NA	TGTGCCAGCAGCACTAGCGGGGGGCGGTACTACAATGAGCAGTTCTTC	CASSTSGGRYYNEQFF
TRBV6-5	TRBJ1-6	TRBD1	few	TGTGCCAGCAGCCACCCCTTCGACAGGGGGAAGGATTCACCCCTCCACTTT	CASSHPFDRGKDSPLHF
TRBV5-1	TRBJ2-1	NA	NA	TGCGCCAGCAGCTTGGAGGGTCGAGACAGGGAGGATGAGCAGTTCTTC	CASSLEGRDREDEQFF
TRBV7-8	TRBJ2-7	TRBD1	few	TGTGCCAGCAGCTTAGCGGTCTTGGGGACAGGATACGAGCAGTACTTC	CASSLAVLGTGYEQYF
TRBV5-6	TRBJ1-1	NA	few	TGTGCCAGCAGCTTTCTTATGAACACTGAAGCTTTCTTT	CASSFLMNTEAFF
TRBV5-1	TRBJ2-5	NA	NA	TGCGCCAGCAGCTTTCGGGACCCCCAAGAGACCCAGTACTTC	CASSFRDPQETQYF
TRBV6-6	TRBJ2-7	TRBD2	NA	TGTGCCAGCTCCATAAGTGAAGCGGGGGGGAACGAGCAGTACTTC	CASSISEAGGNEQYF
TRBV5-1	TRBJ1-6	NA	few	TGCGCCAGCCGGTGGTATAATTCACCCCTCCACTTT	CASRWYNSPLHF
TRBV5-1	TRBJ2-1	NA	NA	TGCGCCAGCAGCCAACCAGAGGGGTGGTACAATGAGCAGTTCTTC	CASSQPEGWYNEQFF
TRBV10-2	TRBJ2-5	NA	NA	TGCGCCAGCAGAGGTCGGGCCCAAGAGACCCAGTACTTC	CASRGRAQETQYF